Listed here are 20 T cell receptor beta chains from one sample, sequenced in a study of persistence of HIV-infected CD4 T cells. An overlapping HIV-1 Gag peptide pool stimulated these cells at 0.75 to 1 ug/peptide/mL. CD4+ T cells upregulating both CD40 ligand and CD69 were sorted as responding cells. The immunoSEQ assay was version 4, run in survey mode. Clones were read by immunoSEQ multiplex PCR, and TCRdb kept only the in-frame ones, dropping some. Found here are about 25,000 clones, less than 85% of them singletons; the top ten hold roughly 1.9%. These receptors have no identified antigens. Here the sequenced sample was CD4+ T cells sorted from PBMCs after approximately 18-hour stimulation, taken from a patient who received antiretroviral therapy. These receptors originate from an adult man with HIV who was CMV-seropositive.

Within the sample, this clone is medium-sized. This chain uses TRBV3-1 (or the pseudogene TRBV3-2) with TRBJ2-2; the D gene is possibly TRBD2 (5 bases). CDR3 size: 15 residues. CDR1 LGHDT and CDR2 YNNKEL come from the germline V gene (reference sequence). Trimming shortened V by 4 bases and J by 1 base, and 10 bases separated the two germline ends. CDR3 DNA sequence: TGTGCCAGCAGCCCCGCCGGGAAGAACACCGGGGAGCTGTTTTTT. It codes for CASSPAGKNTGELFF.

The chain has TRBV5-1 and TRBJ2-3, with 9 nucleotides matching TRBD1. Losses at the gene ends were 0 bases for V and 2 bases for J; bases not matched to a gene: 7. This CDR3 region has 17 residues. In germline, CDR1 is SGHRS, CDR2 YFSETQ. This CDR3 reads CASSLVGTGLYTDTQYF. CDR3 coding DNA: TGCGCCAGCAGCTTGGTCGGGACAGGGCTATACACAGATACGCAGTATTTT.

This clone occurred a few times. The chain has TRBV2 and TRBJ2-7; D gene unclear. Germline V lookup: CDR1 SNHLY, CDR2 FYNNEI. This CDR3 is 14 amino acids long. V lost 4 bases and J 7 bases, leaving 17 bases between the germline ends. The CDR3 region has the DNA TGTGCCAGCAGTGGTTCGTCCAAGGTACCTGAGCAGTACTTC. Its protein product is CASSGSSKVPEQYF.

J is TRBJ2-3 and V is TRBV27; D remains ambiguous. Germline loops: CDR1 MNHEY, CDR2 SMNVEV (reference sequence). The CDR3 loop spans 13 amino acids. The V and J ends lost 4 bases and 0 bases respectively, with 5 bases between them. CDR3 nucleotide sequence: TGTGCCAGCAGTTCACCAAGCACAGATACGCAGTATTTT. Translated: CASSSPSTDTQYF.

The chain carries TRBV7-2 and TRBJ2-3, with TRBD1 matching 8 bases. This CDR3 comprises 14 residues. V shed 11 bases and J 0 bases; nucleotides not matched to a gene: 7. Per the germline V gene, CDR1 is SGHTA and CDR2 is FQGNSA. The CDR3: CADRGTLSTDTQYF. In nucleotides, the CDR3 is TGTGCCGACAGGGGCACCCTAAGCACAGATACGCAGTATTTT.

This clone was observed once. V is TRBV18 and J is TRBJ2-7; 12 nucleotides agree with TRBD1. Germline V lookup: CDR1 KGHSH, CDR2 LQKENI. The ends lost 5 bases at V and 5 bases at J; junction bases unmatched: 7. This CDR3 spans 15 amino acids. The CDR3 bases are TGTGCCAGCTCAGGGACAGGGGGCGCGGTCCACGAGCAGTACTTC. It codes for CASSGTGGAVHEQYF.

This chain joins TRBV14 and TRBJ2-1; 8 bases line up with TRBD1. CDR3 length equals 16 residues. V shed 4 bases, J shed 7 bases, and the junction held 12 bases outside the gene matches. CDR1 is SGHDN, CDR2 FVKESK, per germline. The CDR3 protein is CASSPLPGQARNEQFF. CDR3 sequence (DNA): TGTGCCAGCAGCCCCTTACCGGGACAGGCGAGAAATGAGCAGTTCTTC.

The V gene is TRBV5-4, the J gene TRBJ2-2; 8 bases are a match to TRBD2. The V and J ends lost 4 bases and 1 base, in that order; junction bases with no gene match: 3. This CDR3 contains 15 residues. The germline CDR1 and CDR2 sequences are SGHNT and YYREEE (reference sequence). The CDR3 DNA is TGTGCCAGCAGCGTAACTAGCGGGAACACCGGGGAGCTGTTTTTT. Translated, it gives CASSVTSGNTGELFF.

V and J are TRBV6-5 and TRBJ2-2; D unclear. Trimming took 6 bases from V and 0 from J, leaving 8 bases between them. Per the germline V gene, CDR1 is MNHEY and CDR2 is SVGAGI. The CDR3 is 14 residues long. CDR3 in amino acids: CASRTGSNTGELFF. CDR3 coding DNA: TGTGCCAGCAGAACCGGGTCGAACACCGGGGAGCTGTTTTTT.

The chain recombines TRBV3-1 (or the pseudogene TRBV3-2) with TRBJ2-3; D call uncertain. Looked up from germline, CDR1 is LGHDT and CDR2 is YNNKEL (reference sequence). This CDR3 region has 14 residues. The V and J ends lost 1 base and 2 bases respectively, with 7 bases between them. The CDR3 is CASSQAGSTDTQYF. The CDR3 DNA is TGTGCCAGCAGCCAAGCAGGCTCCACAGATACGCAGTATTTT.

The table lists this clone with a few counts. The chain's CDR3 is CASSLLSPGQGITGELFF. As DNA, the CDR3 is TGCGCCAGCAGCTTGTTATCCCCGGGACAGGGTATAACCGGGGAGCTGTTTTTT. The chain links TRBV5-1 to TRBJ2-2, with TRBD1 matching 9 bases. J was trimmed by 5 bases and V by 1 base; bases with no gene match: 12. Germline V CDR1 and CDR2: SGHRS, YFSETQ. This CDR3 is 18 amino acids long.

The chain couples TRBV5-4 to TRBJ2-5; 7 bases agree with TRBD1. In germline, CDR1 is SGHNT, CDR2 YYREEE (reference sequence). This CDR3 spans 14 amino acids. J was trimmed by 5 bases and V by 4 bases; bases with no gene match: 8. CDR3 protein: CASSLGDREETQYF. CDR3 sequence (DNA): TGTGCCAGCAGCCTCGGTGACAGGGAGGAGACCCAGTACTTC. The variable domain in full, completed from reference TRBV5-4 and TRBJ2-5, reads ETGVTQSPTHLIKTRGQQVTLRCSSQSGHNTVSWYQQALGQGPQFIFQYYREEENGRGNFPPRFSGLQFPNYSSELNVNALELDDSALYLCASSLGDREETQYFGPGTRLLVL.

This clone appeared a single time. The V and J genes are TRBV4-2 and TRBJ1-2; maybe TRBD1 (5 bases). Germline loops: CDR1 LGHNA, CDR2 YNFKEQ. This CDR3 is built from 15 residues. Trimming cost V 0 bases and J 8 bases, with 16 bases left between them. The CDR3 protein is CASSQDGPGDGGYTF. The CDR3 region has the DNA TGTGCCAGCAGCCAAGATGGTCCGGGGGACGGGGGCTACACCTTC.

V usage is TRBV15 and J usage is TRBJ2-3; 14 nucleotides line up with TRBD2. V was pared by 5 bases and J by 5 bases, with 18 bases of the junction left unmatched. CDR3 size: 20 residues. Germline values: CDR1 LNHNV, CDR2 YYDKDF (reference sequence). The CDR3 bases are TGTGCCACCAGCCCCCGGACTAGCGGGGGGCGGATTTCATCGGTAGATACGCAGTATTTT. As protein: CATSPRTSGGRISSVDTQYF.

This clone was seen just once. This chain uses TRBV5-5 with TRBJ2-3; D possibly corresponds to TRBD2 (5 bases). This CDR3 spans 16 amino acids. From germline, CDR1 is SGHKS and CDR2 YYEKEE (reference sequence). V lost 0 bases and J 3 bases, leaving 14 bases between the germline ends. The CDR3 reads CASSLATGYDTDTQYF. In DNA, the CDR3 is TGTGCCAGCAGCTTGGCCACGGGGTACGATACAGATACGCAGTATTTT.

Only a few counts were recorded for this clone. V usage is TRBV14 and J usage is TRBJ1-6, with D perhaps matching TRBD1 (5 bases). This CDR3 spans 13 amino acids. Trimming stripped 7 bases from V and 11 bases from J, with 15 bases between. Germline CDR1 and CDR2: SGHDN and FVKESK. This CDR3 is CASNTGPGAPLHF. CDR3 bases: TGTGCCAGCAACACAGGTCCGGGAGCACCCCTCCACTTT.

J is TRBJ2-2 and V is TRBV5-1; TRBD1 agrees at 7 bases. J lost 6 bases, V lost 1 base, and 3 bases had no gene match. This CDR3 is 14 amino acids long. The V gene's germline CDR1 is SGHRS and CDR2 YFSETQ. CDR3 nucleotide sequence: TGCGCCAGCAGCTTGCCGAGGGGGCCCGGGGAGCTGTTTTTT. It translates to CASSLPRGPGELFF.

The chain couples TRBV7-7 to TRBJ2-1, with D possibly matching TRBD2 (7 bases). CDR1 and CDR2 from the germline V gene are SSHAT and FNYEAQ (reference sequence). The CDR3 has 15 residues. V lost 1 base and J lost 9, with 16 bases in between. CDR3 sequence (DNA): TGTGCCAGCAGCTTAGGTCGGGGGGCAGGTATTGAGCAGTTCTTC. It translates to CASSLGRGAGIEQFF.

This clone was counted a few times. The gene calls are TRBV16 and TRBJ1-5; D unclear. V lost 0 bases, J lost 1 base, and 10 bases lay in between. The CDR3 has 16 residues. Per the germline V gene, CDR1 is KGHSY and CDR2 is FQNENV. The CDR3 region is CASSQSARPSNQPQHF. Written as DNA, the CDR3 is TGTGCCAGCAGCCAATCGGCCCGACCGAGCAATCAGCCCCAGCATTTT.

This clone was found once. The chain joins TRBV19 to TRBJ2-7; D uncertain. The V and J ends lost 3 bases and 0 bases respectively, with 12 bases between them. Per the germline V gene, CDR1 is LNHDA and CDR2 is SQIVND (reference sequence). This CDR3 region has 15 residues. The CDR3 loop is CASSIRTVSSYEQYF. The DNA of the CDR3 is TGTGCCAGTAGTATCCGGACCGTAAGCTCCTACGAGCAGTACTTC.